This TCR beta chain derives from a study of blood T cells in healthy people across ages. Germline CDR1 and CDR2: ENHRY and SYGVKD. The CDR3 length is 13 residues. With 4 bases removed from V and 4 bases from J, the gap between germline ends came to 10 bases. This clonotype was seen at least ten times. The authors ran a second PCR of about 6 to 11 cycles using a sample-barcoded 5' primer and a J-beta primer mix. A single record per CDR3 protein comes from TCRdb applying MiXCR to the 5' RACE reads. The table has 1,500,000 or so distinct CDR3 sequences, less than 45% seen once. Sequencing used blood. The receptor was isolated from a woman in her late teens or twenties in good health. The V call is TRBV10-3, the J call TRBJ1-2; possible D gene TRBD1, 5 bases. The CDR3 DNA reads TGTGCCATCAGTGGTTTGACAGCCTATGGCTACACCTTC. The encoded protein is CAISGLTAYGYTF.